This T cell receptor (beta chain) was captured in a study of shared clonotypes between healthy human individuals. V gave up 0 bases and J gave up 6 bases, with 10 bases separating them. Germline V gene lookup returns CDR1 SGDLS and CDR2 YYNGEE. CDR3 length equals 14 residues. Regarding the study as a whole: Few donors restricted represented genetic and exposure-history diversity.

The test was conducted at deep level. Sequencing was performed with immunoSEQ multiplex PCR; in TCRdb, only in-frame clones are kept and a portion is missing. The table shows around 720,000 clones, with less than 80% occurring only once. Concerning this clone itself: Its antigen is still unknown.

The source material was memory CD4+ T cells sorted from blood. The subset denotes: CD45RA-negative fraction. This receptor was obtained from a woman between 25 and 40 years old in good health. V gene TRBV9 combines with J gene TRBJ2-4; D not certain. As DNA, the CDR3 is TGTGCCAGCAGCGTAGATGGCCCAGGAAACATTCAGTACTTC. This gives the protein CASSVDGPGNIQYF.